This T cell receptor beta chain was observed in a study of blood T cell repertoires in COVID-19. Original processing notes: Amplification with reference gene primers provided the estimates of nucleated cell counts. The repertoire was sequenced with immunoSEQ multiplex PCR; TCRdb's copy has only in-frame clones and lacks some. The DNA was the basis for D and trimming; V, J and clone size are from that table. The repertoire includes 200,000 to 250,000 clones, roughly nine tenths of them detected once, and roughly 2.7% sits in the top ten. Everyone who took part was 18 to 89 years old, and they came from about 25 US areas. Participants reported their clinical history, and cohort assignment relied on those reports. Recovered participants had two consecutive negative NP/OP PCR tests, healthcare professional clearance, or symptom resolution. V lost 4 bases and J lost 8, with 16 bases in between. The CDR3 totals 15 residues.

The chain carries TRBV5-3 and TRBJ1-6; D is unresolved. TRBV5-3 is placed among ORFs of uncertain function. Sequencing used PBMCs or T cells enriched from blood (not recorded which). The TCR originated in a woman aged 25 to 45 who had recovered from COVID-19. CDR3 region: CARSPSPGQDSPLHF. The CDR3 DNA sequence: TGTGCCAGAAGCCCCAGCCCAGGTCAAGATTCACCCCTCCACTTT.